This T cell receptor (beta chain) was identified in a study of shared clonotypes between healthy human individuals. Study-level points and caveats: The donor pool, a small one, limited the genetic and exposure-history diversity represented. Shared clonotypes across all four donors exceeded non-shared ones in generation probability.

In regard to this clone: Its antigen remains unidentified.

The CDR3 runs to 14 residues. V lost 5 bases and J lost 8, with 18 bases in between. Germline V CDR1 and CDR2: LNHDA, SQIVND (reference sequence). Clones were sequenced by immunoSEQ multiplex PCR, and TCRdb holds only the in-frame ones, with some missing. The sample contains some 2.4 million clones, 80% to 95% of which appear only once. The specimen was naive CD4+ T cells from PBMCs. The subset is: CD45RA+ positively selected. The chain recombines TRBV19 with TRBJ1-2, with unresolved D. The TCR was taken from a young man in good health. Some clones in this sample may be carry-over from other donors' samples. CDR3 amino acids: CASSVQRETGGYTF. The CDR3 DNA sequence: TGTGCCAGTAGTGTTCAGAGGGAGACTGGGGGCTACACCTTC.